One and the same sample provided the 24 T cell receptor beta chains below, sequenced in a study of T cell changes during pregnancy in multiple sclerosis. The method was immunoSEQ multiplex PCR; TCRdb's version includes in-frame clones alone and lacks a portion of them. Seen here are under 85,000 clones, around 90% observed once, and the top ten hold about 0.3%. The source material was CD4+ T cells from peripheral blood mononuclear cells, sampled in the third trimester of pregnancy. These receptors all stem from a female donor in good health, enrolled as a control in a pregnancy study.

The CDR3 coding sequence is TGTGCCTGGAGTAGACAGGGGAAAGAGACCCAGTACTTC. Translated, it gives CAWSRQGKETQYF. This chain connects TRBV30 to TRBJ2-5; TRBD1 matches at 8 bases. Germline CDR1 and CDR2: GTSNPN and SVGIG (reference sequence). This CDR3 has 13 residues. V shed 2 bases, J shed 3 bases, and the junction held 2 bases outside the gene matches.

The CDR3 here is CASSDMTGRNSPLHF. The CDR3 region has the DNA TGTGCCAGCAGCGACATGACAGGGCGGAATTCACCCCTCCACTTT. This chain links TRBV7-3 with TRBJ1-6; 7 nucleotides agree with TRBD1. V trimming: 5 bases; J trimming: 7 bases; junction bases outside the gene matches: 8. In germline, CDR1 is SGHTA, CDR2 FQGTGA. The CDR3 runs to 15 residues.

The gene calls are TRBV7-2 and TRBJ2-3, with TRBD1 matching 9 bases. V lost 6 bases, J lost 3 bases, and 4 bases stayed unmatched. The CDR3 loop spans 14 amino acids. Germline V gene sequence: CDR1 SGHTA, CDR2 FQGNSA. The CDR3 coding sequence is TGTGCCAGCAGACAGGACAGGGGAACAGATACGCAGTATTTT. Encoded protein: CASRQDRGTDTQYF.

The V call is TRBV14, the J call TRBJ1-1; tentative D call: TRBD1 (6 bases). Germline values: CDR1 SGHDN, CDR2 FVKESK. This CDR3 comprises 16 residues. Between the trimmed V and J ends, which lost 4 bases and 8 bases, there was a span of 23 bases. The CDR3: CASSPVDSPLFLEAFF. In DNA form, the CDR3 reads TGTGCCAGCAGCCCAGTGGACAGTCCCCTTTTCCTCGAAGCTTTCTTT.

The CDR3 DNA reads TGTGCCAGCAGCTCCGAGACAGGGTCGGATTCACCCCTCCACTTT. It is translated as CASSSETGSDSPLHF. The chain has TRBV6-1 and TRBJ1-6; TRBD1 matches at 7 bases. The V and J ends lost 6 bases and 8 bases, in that order; junction bases with no gene match: 10. The CDR3 loop spans 15 amino acids. Germline loops: CDR1 MNHNS, CDR2 SASEGT.

This clone was seen just once. The V and J genes are TRBV6-1 and TRBJ2-5; no reliable D call. The germline CDR1 and CDR2 sequences are MNHNS and SASEGT. The V end was cut by 3 bases, the J end by 5 bases, with 7 bases between. CDR3 length: 12 residues. CDR3 in DNA: TGTGCCAGCAGTGAGGTGCGGGAGACCCAGTACTTC. Translating it yields CASSEVRETQYF.

V is TRBV7-9 and J is TRBJ1-2, with TRBD1 as a possible D gene (6 bases). This CDR3 is 17 amino acids long. V was pared by 0 bases and J by 4 bases, with 18 bases between. In germline, CDR1 is SEHNR, CDR2 FQNEAQ (reference sequence). The CDR3 sequence: CASSLALRGGEGYGYTF. The CDR3 coding sequence is TGTGCCAGCAGCTTAGCGCTAAGGGGGGGAGAAGGCTATGGCTACACCTTC.

This clone was detected once. The chain combines TRBV4-2 with TRBJ2-5; 8 bases are shared with TRBD2. Germline CDR1 and CDR2: LGHNA and YNFKEQ. V gave up 0 bases and J gave up 4 bases; unmatched junction bases: 7. There are 16 residues in the CDR3. The CDR3: CASSQETGGHGETQYF. Here the CDR3 DNA reads TGTGCCAGCAGCCAAGAAACGGGGGGGCATGGAGAGACCCAGTACTTC.

The rearrangement joins TRBV2 to TRBJ1-4; 11 bases map to TRBD1. The length of the CDR3 is 14 residues. V trimming: 5 bases; J trimming: 6 bases; junction bases outside the gene matches: 2. In germline, CDR1 is SNHLY, CDR2 FYNNEI. The CDR3 DNA is TGTGCCAGCAGTTCGGGACAGGGGGATGAAAAACTGTTTTTT. It specifies CASSSGQGDEKLFF.

V usage is TRBV4-3 and J usage is TRBJ2-1; D possibly corresponds to TRBD1 (6 bases). CDR1 and CDR2 (germline): LGHNA, YSLEER. The CDR3 has 15 residues. Between the trimmed V and J ends, which lost 0 bases and 2 bases, there was a span of 8 bases. The CDR3 spells CASSQEGGPYNEQFF. In nucleotides, the CDR3 is TGCGCCAGCAGCCAAGAAGGGGGTCCCTACAATGAGCAGTTCTTC.

This clone was picked up one time. The CDR3 DNA reads TGTGCCAGCAGCTTCGGACAGGGGAAAAACATTCAGTACTTC. Its translation: CASSFGQGKNIQYF. The chain has TRBV7-2 and TRBJ2-4; 9 bases are a match to TRBD1. This CDR3 spans 14 amino acids. CDR1 is SGHTA, CDR2 FQGNSA, per germline. J was trimmed by 4 bases and V by 3 bases; bases with no gene match: 1.

The chain recombines TRBV4-1 with TRBJ1-4, with D unresolved. This CDR3 region has 19 residues. V was cut by 1 base and J by 0 bases, with 18 bases left in between. Germline V lookup: CDR1 MGHRA, CDR2 YSYEKL. This CDR3 reads CASSQGSWLAPATNEKLFF. The CDR3 coding sequence is TGCGCCAGCAGCCAAGGGAGTTGGTTAGCTCCTGCAACTAATGAAAAACTGTTTTTT.

This chain links TRBV14 with TRBJ2-2, with 7 bases aligning to TRBD1. The junction had 6 bases not matched to a gene; V was cut back by 4 bases and J by 4 bases. The V gene's germline CDR1 is SGHDN and CDR2 FVKESK. This CDR3 contains 15 residues. CDR3 amino acids: CASSRGRGPTGELFF. CDR3 coding DNA: TGTGCCAGCAGCCGTGGTAGGGGGCCCACCGGGGAGCTGTTTTTT. Full variable domain (remainder filled in from reference TRBV14 and TRBJ2-2): EAGVTQFPSHSVIEKGQTVTLRCDPISGHDNLYWYRRVMGKEIKFLLHFVKESKQDESGMPNNRFLAERTGGTYSTLKVQPAELEDSGVYFCASSRGRGPTGELFFGEGSRLTVL.

The V call is TRBV6-1, the J call TRBJ1-2; D is possibly TRBD1 (5 bases). The CDR3 totals 12 residues. V was pared by 7 bases and J by 2 bases, with 8 bases between. Germline V gene data show CDR1 as MNHNS and CDR2 as SASEGT. The CDR3 here is CASTRQNYGYTF. For the CDR3, the DNA is TGTGCCAGCACGAGACAGAACTATGGCTACACCTTC.

The V and J genes are TRBV7-2 and TRBJ1-6, with D possibly TRBD1 on 5 matching bases. Germline values: CDR1 SGHTA, CDR2 FQGNSA. The V and J ends lost 5 bases and 6 bases respectively, with 8 bases between them. The CDR3 runs 13 residues. CDR3 amino acids: CASSIDSNSPLHF. DNA for the CDR3: TGTGCCAGCAGCATAGACAGTAATTCACCCCTCCACTTT. Using reference TRBV7-2 and TRBJ1-6 for the parts outside the CDR3, the full variable domain is GAGVSQSPSNKVTEKGKDVELRCDPISGHTALYWYRQSLGQGLEFLIYFQGNSAPDKSGLPSDRFSAERTGGSVSTLTIQRTQQEDSAVYLCASSIDSNSPLHFGNGTRLTVT.

The rearrangement uses TRBV19 and TRBJ2-3; 7 bases fit TRBD2. CDR3 length equals 16 residues. With 5 bases clipped from V and 1 base from J, the junction kept 9 bases outside the gene matches. CDR1 and CDR2 from the germline V gene are LNHDA and SQIVND (reference sequence). CDR3 nucleotides: TGTGCCAGTAGTTCTCGGGGGGAGACTCGCACAGATACGCAGTATTTT. It codes for CASSSRGETRTDTQYF.

This chain links TRBV11-3 with TRBJ2-1; TRBD2 might be the D (6 bases). Trimming cost V 5 bases and J 7 bases, with 15 bases left between them. The CDR3 is 14 residues long. CDR1 and CDR2 (germline): SGHNT, YENEEA. CDR3 nucleotide sequence: TGTGCCAGCAGCCAAGGAGGAGGGTTTAATGAGCAGTTCTTC. Its translation: CASSQGGGFNEQFF.

This chain links TRBV7-3 with TRBJ2-1, with 10 bases that match TRBD2. The V and J ends lost 5 bases and 5 bases, in that order; junction bases with no gene match: 9. CDR1 is SGHTA and CDR2 is FQGTGA in the germline V gene. CDR3 length: 16 residues. The CDR3 nucleotides read TGTGCCAGCAGCCCATTGAGCGGGGGGGCGCACAATGAGCAGTTCTTC. Translation gives CASSPLSGGAHNEQFF. Together with reference TRBV7-3 and TRBJ2-1, the CDR3 gives the full variable domain: GAGVSQTPSNKVTEKGKYVELRCDPISGHTALYWYRQSLGQGPEFLIYFQGTGAADDSGLPNDRFFAVRPEGSVSTLKIQRTERGDSAVYLCASSPLSGGAHNEQFFGPGTRLTVL.

The genes are TRBV7-3 and TRBJ1-1, with 9 bases lining up with TRBD1. The CDR3 has 15 residues. Germline V lookup: CDR1 SGHTA, CDR2 FQGTGA. The V segment lost 7 bases and the J segment 4 bases; nucleotides outside the gene matches: 10. CDR3: CASIQQGAQGTEAFF. As DNA, the CDR3 is TGTGCCAGCATCCAACAGGGGGCTCAGGGCACTGAAGCTTTCTTT.

The chain recombines TRBV7-6 with TRBJ2-1; 7 nucleotides agree with TRBD1. Germline CDR1 SGHVS, CDR2 FNYEAQ. The ends lost 0 bases at V and 6 bases at J; junction bases unmatched: 5. The CDR3 has 15 amino acids. The CDR3 protein is CASSLAGQSRNEQFF. CDR3 in DNA: TGTGCCAGCAGCTTAGCGGGACAGAGTCGCAATGAGCAGTTCTTC.

The chain carries TRBV29-1 and TRBJ1-2; 7 bases align to TRBD1. Germline V lookup: CDR1 SQVTM, CDR2 ANQGSEA. Trimming cost V 6 bases and J 0 bases; bases outside gene matches: 7. The CDR3 has 14 residues. The CDR3 coding sequence is TGCAGCGTCCTTCGGGACAGAGCTAACTATGGCTACACCTTC. Its protein is CSVLRDRANYGYTF.

This sequence joins TRBV7-3 and TRBJ1-1; TRBD1 might be the D (5 bases). V lost 3 bases and J 1 base, leaving 9 bases between the germline ends. This CDR3 region has 14 residues. CDR1 is SGHTA, CDR2 FQGTGA, per germline. CDR3: CASSLSTENTEAFF. The CDR3 region has the DNA TGTGCCAGCAGCTTGTCGACAGAGAACACTGAAGCTTTCTTT.

The chain uses TRBV11-2 and TRBJ2-7; 10 nucleotides align to TRBD1. The CDR3 contains 14 residues. The germline V gene encodes CDR1 SGHAT and CDR2 FQNNGV. V gave up 3 bases and J gave up 5 bases; unmatched junction bases: 4. CDR3 bases: TGTGCCAGCAGCTTCGACAGGGGGCTGAACGAGCAGTACTTC. This gives the protein CASSFDRGLNEQYF.

The J gene is TRBJ1-2, the V gene TRBV7-2, with D possibly TRBD1 on 6 matching bases. V dropped 1 base and J dropped 5 bases, with 17 bases sitting between them. From germline, CDR1 is SGHTA and CDR2 FQGNSA. This CDR3 is 16 amino acids long. The CDR3 bases are TGTGCCAGCAGCTTAGAAGGGGCGGGGGGCGCGTATGGCTACACCTTC. It encodes CASSLEGAGGAYGYTF.